This TCR beta chain stems from a study of CD8+CD57+ T cells in acquired aplastic anemia. Study at large: Each DNA sample taken from sorted CD4+ and CD8+ cells came to roughly 3.5 ug on average. Study-wide results and limits: Simpson's diversity of CD8+ cells was not significantly different in patients compared with controls.

For this clonotype: Its target is not known.

TCR beta VDJ combinations and CDR3 sequences were profiled from genomic DNA. One entry per CDR3 protein results from TCRdb running MiXCR on the reads. The sample shows about 190,000 distinct CDR3 sequences, around half of them seen only once. The CDR3 consists of 17 residues. The germline V and J ends were trimmed by 3 bases and 1 base, with 17 bases remaining between them. Germline CDR1 reads SGHRS; CDR2 reads YFSETQ. Material: sorted CD4+, CD8+, or CD8+CD57+ T cells (not recorded which) from PBMCs. This chain connects TRBV5-1 to TRBJ2-4; the D is unclear. The clonotype was recovered from a human donor in good health, serving as a control. The CDR3 DNA follows: TGCGCCAGCAGCTCACCGGGCCGCATCGGGGCCAAAAACATTCAGTACTTC. Protein product: CASSSPGRIGAKNIQYF.